These 4 T cell receptor beta chains share one sample of origin, sequenced in a study of regulatory T cells in long-lasting Graves disease. CDR3-region Arm-PCR and iRepertoire HTBI primers produced the TCR beta libraries. TCRdb analysed the multiplex PCR reads with MiXCR anew, one entry per CDR3 protein. The sample gives 400,000 to 500,000 distinct CDR3 sequences, less than 20% of which show up once; about 10% is in the top ten. Time point reported: newly diagnosed GD, antithyroid drugs for less than 3 months. The TCR library used RNA extracted from PBMCs. Another study also made use of these data, one on T cells in Graves' hyperthyroidism and ophthalmopathy.

The input for sequencing was peripheral blood mononuclear cells (PBMCs), taken at new diagnosis, from a patient treated with antithyroid drugs. The receptor set was obtained from a woman aged 25 to 39 with Graves disease.

The chain recombines TRBV7-2 with TRBJ2-3, with D hard to call. CDR3 size: 12 residues. The V and J ends lost 6 bases and 4 bases respectively, with 8 bases between them. The V gene's germline CDR1 is SGHTA and CDR2 FQGNSA. The CDR3 is CASRQSPDTQYF. The CDR3 DNA reads TGTGCCAGCAGACAATCCCCAGATACGCAGTATTTT.

This clonotype was seen many times. J is TRBJ2-3 and V is TRBV12-3 or TRBV12-4; TRBD2 agrees at 10 bases. V was clipped by 5 bases and J by 5 bases; unmatched bases: 10. CDR3 length: 16 amino acids. CDR3 sequence (DNA): TGTGCCAGCAGTCTCATAGCGGGAGGCGAGGGAGATACGCAGTATTTT. It specifies CASSLIAGGEGDTQYF.

This clonotype was seen a handful of times. Compared with germline, one end of the junction differs, possibly owing to a read error. The rearrangement uses TRBV20-1 and TRBJ2-3; either TRBD1 or TRBD2 may supply D (5 bases each). Germline CDR1 DFQATT, CDR2 SNEGSKA (reference sequence). The CDR3 is made up of 12 amino acids. The DNA for the CDR3 is TGCAGTGCAAGAGGGGGCACAGATACGCAGTATTTT. Its translation: CSARGGTDTQYF.

This clonotype occurred a few times. This chain joins TRBV9 and TRBJ2-7; 7 bases map to TRBD2. The CDR3 extends over 15 amino acids. J gave up 7 bases and V 3 bases, and 13 bases lay outside the gene matches. The V gene's germline CDR1 is SGDLS and CDR2 YYNGEE. The CDR3 region has the DNA TGTGCCAGCAGCGGCAGACCGGGACTAACTAGTGAGCAGTACTTC. As protein: CASSGRPGLTSEQYF. The whole variable domain, filled in from reference TRBV9 and TRBJ2-7, reads DSGVTQTPKHLITATGQRVTLRCSPRSGDLSVYWYQQSLDQGLQFLIQYYNGEERAKGNILERFSAQQFPDLHSELNLSSLELGDSALYFCASSGRPGLTSEQYFGPGTRLTVT.